This T cell receptor (beta chain) is from a study of type 1 and type 2 diabetes patients. About the research overall: T cells were magnetically sorted from PBMCs as CD4+ or CD8+ subsets. Study findings and constraints: Type 2 diabetes repertoires were more diverse than type 1 diabetes repertoires.

CDR3 length: 13 amino acids. With 5 bases removed from V and 6 bases from J, the gap between germline ends came to 10 bases. Germline values: CDR1 SEHNR, CDR2 FQNEAQ (reference sequence). Genomic DNA was the PCR template. Amplification of the beta chain CDR3 used 30 forward and 13 reverse multiplex primers. One entry per CDR3 protein results from TCRdb running MiXCR on the multiplex PCR reads. The sample includes around 300,000 distinct CDR3 sequences, roughly 50% seen only once; the top ten take roughly 15%. About this clonotype: What it binds is unknown.

The rearrangement joins TRBV7-9 to TRBJ1-4; D unresolved. Sequencing was performed on peripheral blood mononuclear cells (PBMCs). The receptor's source is a man between 18 and 35 years old with type 2 diabetes. The CDR3 nucleotides read TGTGCCAGCAGCGGCGTTTGGGATGAAAAACTGTTTTTT. Its protein product is CASSGVWDEKLFF.